The 2 T cell receptor beta chains in this list originate from one sample, sequenced in a study of Ad26.COV2.S vaccination and SARS-CoV-2 variants. Libraries were prepared by immunoSEQ multiplex PCR; TCRdb keeps only in-frame clonotypes and omits some of them. The data contain a few hundred thousand clones, 83% of them seen just once; the ten biggest clones take up nearly 7.5%. Treatment described: about 20 received Ad26.COV2.S at low or high dose, single or two shots; five or six received placebo; per-sample allocation not given. Sampling was done on day 63 after the first vaccine or placebo injection. Sequenced here: peripheral blood, sampled in a trial of Ad26.COV2.S vaccine versus placebo. The receptors were sampled from a person aged 18-60 years who received the Ad26.COV2.S COVID-19 vaccine or a placebo.

This chain links TRBV6-6 with TRBJ2-5; 7 bases agree with TRBD1. The germline gives CDR1 MNHNY, CDR2 SVGAGI (reference sequence). V trimming: 0 bases; J trimming: 5 bases; junction bases outside the gene matches: 3. The CDR3 runs 14 residues. The CDR3 region has the DNA TGTGCCAGCAGTTACTCGGGACAGAGGGAGACCCAGTACTTC. This codes for CASSYSGQRETQYF.

The chain recombines TRBV6-5 with TRBJ1-5; TRBD1 is a possible D gene (5 bases). The CDR3 consists of 15 residues. Germline-derived CDR1 and CDR2 are MNHEY and SVGAGI. V was pared by 11 bases and J by 3 bases, with 20 bases between. Written as DNA, the CDR3 is TGTGCCGTCCGGCCGATGTGGGGGGTCAATCAGCCCCAGCATTTT. As protein: CAVRPMWGVNQPQHF.